The clone carrying this T cell receptor (beta chain) was recorded at least ten times. The target antigen is unknown. Between the trimmed V and J ends, which lost 5 bases and 1 base, there was a span of 11 bases. The CDR3 totals 14 residues. Germline CDR1 and CDR2: DFQATT and SNEGSKA (reference sequence). This specimen belongs to a study of response to subunit inactivated influenza vaccine. Findings of the study overall: Authors suggested each seasonal influenza vaccination recruits few new T cells.

MiXCR, run by TCRdb on the RT-PCR reads, gives a single entry per CDR3 protein. This sample has around 650,000 distinct CDR3 sequences; 15% to 17% occur once, and the top ten carry around a tenth. The sample in question was PBMCs from blood, obtained 12 days after vaccination. The J gene is TRBJ2-2, the V gene TRBV20-1; no clear D. The source of this sequence is a man between 45 and 60 years old who received an inactivated influenza vaccine. CDR3 DNA sequence: TGCAGTGCTCCGACGAATAGGAACACCGGGGAGCTGTTTTTT. The encoded protein is CSAPTNRNTGELFF.